The 5 T cell receptor beta chains below all came from one sample that was sequenced in a study of metastatic and nonmetastatic thyroid tumors. TCRdb re-called clones via MiXCR from the PCR reads. The sample has around 23,000 clones, 28% seen once. All patients reached thyroid surgery having received no treatment beforehand. The sample consisted of tumor tissue. Receptor source: a male donor with papillary thyroid cancer or a benign thyroid nodule (not recorded which). Some clones in this sample may be carry-over from other donors' samples.

Comment on this clone: A read error may produce the germline difference seen at one junction end. The chain recombines TRBV24-1 with TRBJ1-1, with a possible D match to TRBD1 (6 bases). CDR1 is KGHDR, CDR2 SFDVKD, per germline. The CDR3 runs 17 residues. The CDR3 DNA reads TGTGCCACCAGTGATTTGAGGAAGGGACACTGGAACACTCAAGCTTTCTTT. It specifies CATSDLRKGHWNTQAFF.

The rearrangement links TRBV7-3 to TRBJ2-2; weak D call: TRBD1 (5 bases). Between the trimmed V and J ends, which lost 1 base and 7 bases, there was a span of 10 bases. The CDR3 totals 14 residues. Germline values: CDR1 SGHTA, CDR2 FQGTGA. CDR3 DNA: TGTGCCAGCAGCTTAAAAGGGGCGAGCGGGGAGCTGTTTTTT. The encoded protein is CASSLKGASGELFF.

The chain has TRBV20-1 and TRBJ1-5; 8 bases map to TRBD1. V shed 3 bases and J 6 bases; nucleotides not matched to a gene: 7. Germline V CDR1 and CDR2: DFQATT, SNEGSKA (reference sequence). This CDR3 comprises 14 residues. This CDR3 is CSASEGQETQPQHF. In DNA, the CDR3 is TGCAGTGCTAGTGAGGGACAGGAAACTCAGCCCCAGCATTTT.

V usage is TRBV27 and J usage is TRBJ1-2; unclear D gene. The germline V and J ends were trimmed by 2 bases and 4 bases, with 8 bases remaining between them. The CDR3 is 13 amino acids. Germline V gives CDR1 MNHEY, CDR2 SMNVEV (reference sequence). The CDR3 protein is CASSLGPPYGYTF. CDR3 sequence (DNA): TGTGCCAGCAGTTTAGGACCCCCCTATGGCTACACCTTC.

The chain links TRBV3-1 to TRBJ1-2; D is ambiguous. The germline CDR1 and CDR2 sequences are LGHDT and YNNKEL (reference sequence). The CDR3 has 16 residues. V was pared by 0 bases and J by 8 bases, with 19 bases between. The CDR3, as DNA: TGTGCCAGCAGCCAAGATCAATTTTCGGGTGCTTGGGGCTACACCTTC. Amino acids: CASSQDQFSGAWGYTF.